The clone carrying this T cell receptor (beta chain) was observed once. Its antigen is still unknown. The CDR3 does not close with the conserved phenylalanine or tryptophan, likely indicating a read error. Extraction of RNA together with DNA used about 20-34 mg of unsorted bulk tissue. Chronic HBV infection, which was untreated, was present in the patients. Every tumor sample held more than 85% viable tumor cells. Production of TCR beta cDNA used 500 ng total RNA together with a constant-region primer. ARM-PCR, slightly modified, supplied the TCR beta libraries through three nested multiplex PCR rounds. The two initial PCR rounds, approximately 10 cycles each, used TRBV1-TRBV30 forward and C-beta reverse primers. MiXCR, run by TCRdb on the multiplex PCR reads, gives a single entry per CDR3 protein. Of about 100,000 distinct CDR3 sequences listed, more than 65% are singletons. The data derive from a study of tumor-infiltrating lymphocytes in primary liver carcinoma. Background on the study: Tumors, staged T1-T3 N0M0, spanned 4.2 to 10 cm. Overall study findings and caveats: Researchers found tumor-adjacent and tumor-blood pairs overlapped less than tumor region pairs.

The CDR3 is 14 amino acids. Germline-derived CDR1 and CDR2 are SGHAT and FQNNGV. The sequenced sample was liver tumor tissue from sampling region 2. Subset: tumor region T2, inferior pole. The chain links TRBV11-2 to TRBJ2-5; tentative D call: TRBD1 (6 bases). The sequence derives from a woman aged 55-70 years with primary liver carcinoma and hepatitis B virus infection. The CDR3 region has the DNA TGTGCCGGCAGCCCTACAGGGCGGAAAGAGACCCAGTACCTC. Its protein product is CAGSPTGRKETQYL.